Sequencing of this T cell receptor beta chain was carried out in a study of molecular identifiers for immune sequencing clone quantification. General study points: Investigators reportedly could detect spiked Jurkat TCR RNA from one cell among about a million naive cells.

The CDR3 extends over 12 amino acids. Germline lookup yields CDR1 SGHVS and CDR2 FNYEAQ. Comments on this clonotype: Its antigen remains unidentified. The junction departs from germline at one end; a sequencing error may be responsible.

Sorting captured naive CD8 T cells as CD8+CD4-CCR7+CD45RA+. In preparing bulk TCR libraries, previously described methods and listed TCR primers were used. TCRdb independently ran MiXCR on the PCR reads; one entry per CDR3 protein. The sample lists a few hundred thousand distinct CDR3 sequences, 25% occurring once. The chain joins TRBV7-6 to TRBJ2-2; D not certain. The sequenced sample consisted of naive CD8+ T cells from blood, with Jurkat cell RNA spiked in. The subset is: FACS-sorted CD8+CD4-CCR7+CD45RA+ naive T cells. The source is a human donor in good health. Some libraries in this study had Jurkat cell RNA spiked in. DNA of the CDR3: TGTGCCTGCAGCCGCGGTGGCGGGGAGCTGTTTTTT. This sequence encodes CACSRGGGELFF.